The text below deals with one T cell receptor (beta chain). The source of the sample is a study of blood T cell repertoires in COVID-19. At the level of the study: Samples came from the United States, Italy and Spain, spanning acute and convalescent COVID-19.

Patients from Seattle were sampled longitudinally, starting during active infection. This CDR3 spans 12 amino acids. The V end was cut by 3 bases, the J end by 1 base, with 3 bases between. TCRdb keeps only in-frame clones here, not all; method: immunoSEQ multiplex PCR. This table has roughly 120,000 clones, around 87% appearing once. This sequence joins TRBV12-3 or TRBV12-4 and TRBJ1-1; no definite D call. Sequencing was performed on peripheral blood. The receptor was isolated from an older woman with COVID-19, enrolled during active disease. The CDR3 sequence: CASSLANTEAFF. CDR3 sequence (DNA): TGTGCCAGCAGTTTGGCGAACACTGAAGCTTTCTTT.